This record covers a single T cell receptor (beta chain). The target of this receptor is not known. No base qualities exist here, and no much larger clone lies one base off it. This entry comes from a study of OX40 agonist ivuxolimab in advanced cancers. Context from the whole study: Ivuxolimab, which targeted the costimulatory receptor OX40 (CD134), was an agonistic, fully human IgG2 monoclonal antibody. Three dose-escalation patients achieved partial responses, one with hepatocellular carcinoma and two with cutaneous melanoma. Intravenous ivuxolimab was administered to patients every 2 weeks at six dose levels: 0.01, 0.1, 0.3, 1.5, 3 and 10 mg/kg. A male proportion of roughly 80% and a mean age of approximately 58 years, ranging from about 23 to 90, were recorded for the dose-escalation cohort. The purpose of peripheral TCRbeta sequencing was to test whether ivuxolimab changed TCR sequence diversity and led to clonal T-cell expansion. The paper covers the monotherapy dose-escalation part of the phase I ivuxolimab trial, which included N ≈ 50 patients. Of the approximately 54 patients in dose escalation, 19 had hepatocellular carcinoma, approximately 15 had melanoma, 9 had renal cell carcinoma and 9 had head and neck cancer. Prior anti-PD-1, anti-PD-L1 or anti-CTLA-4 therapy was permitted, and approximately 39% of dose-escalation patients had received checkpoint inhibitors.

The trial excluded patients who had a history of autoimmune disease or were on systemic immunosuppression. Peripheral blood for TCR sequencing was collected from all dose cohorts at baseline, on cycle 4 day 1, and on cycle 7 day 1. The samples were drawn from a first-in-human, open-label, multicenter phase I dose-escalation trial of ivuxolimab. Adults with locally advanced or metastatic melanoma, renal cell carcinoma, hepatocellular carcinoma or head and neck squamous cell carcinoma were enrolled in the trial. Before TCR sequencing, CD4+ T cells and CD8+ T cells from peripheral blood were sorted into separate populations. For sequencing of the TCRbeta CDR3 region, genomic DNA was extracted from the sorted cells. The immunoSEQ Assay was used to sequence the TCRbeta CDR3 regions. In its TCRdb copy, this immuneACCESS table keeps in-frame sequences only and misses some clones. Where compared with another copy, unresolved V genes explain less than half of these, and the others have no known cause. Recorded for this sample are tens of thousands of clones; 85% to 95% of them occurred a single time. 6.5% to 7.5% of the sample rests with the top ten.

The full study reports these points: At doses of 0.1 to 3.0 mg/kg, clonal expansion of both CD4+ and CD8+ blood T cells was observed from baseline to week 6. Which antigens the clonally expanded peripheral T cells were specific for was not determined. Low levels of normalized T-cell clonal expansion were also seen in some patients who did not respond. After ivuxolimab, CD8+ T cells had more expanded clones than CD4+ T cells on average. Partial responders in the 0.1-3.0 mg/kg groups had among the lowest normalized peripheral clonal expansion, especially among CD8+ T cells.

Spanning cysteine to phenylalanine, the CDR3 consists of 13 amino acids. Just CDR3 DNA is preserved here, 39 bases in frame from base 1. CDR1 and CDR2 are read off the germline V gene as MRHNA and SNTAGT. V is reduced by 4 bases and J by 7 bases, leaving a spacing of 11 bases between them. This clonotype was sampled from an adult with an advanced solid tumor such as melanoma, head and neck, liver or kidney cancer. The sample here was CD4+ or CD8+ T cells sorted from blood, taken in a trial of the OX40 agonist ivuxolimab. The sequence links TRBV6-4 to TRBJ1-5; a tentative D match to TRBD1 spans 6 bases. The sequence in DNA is TGTGCCAGCAGTGTTGGAGACAGGCAGCCCCAGCATTTT. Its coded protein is CASSVGDRQPQHF.